This passage covers 18 T cell receptor beta chains from one sample sequenced in a study of T cells after yellow fever vaccination. TCRdb redid the calling of the 5' RACE reads with MiXCR, one entry per CDR3 protein. This sample has about 220,000 distinct CDR3 sequences; approximately 3.2% occur once, and the top ten carry 2.5% to 3.5%. Material: CD4+ T cells sorted from PBMCs, obtained 10 days after the yellow fever booster vaccination. The source is a man between 18 and 35 years old who received the YFV17D yellow fever vaccine.

This chain joins TRBV20-1 and TRBJ1-4; maybe TRBD1 (5 bases). Per the germline V gene, CDR1 is DFQATT and CDR2 is SNEGSKA (reference sequence). V shed 6 bases and J shed 8 bases, with 16 bases lying between them. CDR3 length equals 13 residues. The CDR3 sequence: CSAGEEGLEKLFF. In DNA, the CDR3 is TGCAGTGCAGGGGAGGAGGGATTGGAAAAACTGTTTTTT.

This clonotype was seen repeatedly, ten times or more. V usage is TRBV6-2 or TRBV6-3 and J usage is TRBJ1-1; 9 positions agree with TRBD1. The CDR3 spans 16 residues. V was clipped by 5 bases and J by 0 bases; unmatched bases: 7. Germline loops: CDR1 MNHEY, CDR2 SVGEGT. CDR3 sequence reads: CASSQHGTGMNTEAFF. CDR3 bases: TGTGCCAGCAGTCAACACGGGACAGGGATGAACACTGAAGCTTTCTTT.

This clonotype was recorded at least ten times. The chain has TRBV6-6 and TRBJ2-7; D gene uncertain. The CDR3 spans 13 residues. V lost 2 bases to trimming and J lost 6 bases, with 11 bases between them. Germline CDR1 and CDR2: MNHNY and SVGAGI (reference sequence). CDR3 sequence (DNA): TGTGCCAGCAGTTACCAGGCCTTGAGCGAGCAGTACGTC. Its protein product is CASSYQALSEQYV.

With regard to this clonotype: With a much larger clone just one base away, this may be a read error. The CDR3 sequence: CASSIRGTTGQETQYF. DNA for the CDR3: TGTGCCAGCAGCATAAGGGGGACTACCGGACAAGAGACCCAGTACTTC. The chain carries TRBV7-2 and TRBJ2-5; possibly TRBD2 for D (7 bases). The CDR3 loop spans 16 amino acids. Per the germline V gene, CDR1 is SGHTA and CDR2 is FQGNSA. Trimming removed 5 bases from V and 2 bases from J, with 18 bases in between.

This clonotype came up a few times. The chain carries TRBV7-8 and TRBJ2-3; TRBD2 matches at 8 bases. This CDR3 is 14 amino acids long. CDR1 and CDR2 from the germline V gene are SGHVS and FQNEAQ. The ends lost 6 bases at V and 2 bases at J; junction bases unmatched: 4. The CDR3: CASRLADSTDTQYF. As DNA, the CDR3 is TGTGCCAGCAGACTAGCGGACTCCACAGATACGCAGTATTTT.

This clonotype has only a few counts. This chain links TRBV10-2 with TRBJ2-7; D gene unclear. Trimming took 1 base from V and 5 from J, leaving 12 bases between them. This CDR3 is built from 14 residues. The germline V gene has CDR1 WSHSY and CDR2 SAAADI. CDR3 nucleotides: TGCGCCAGCAGTGAGTATTCCTACGACGACGAGCAGTACTTC. Translating it yields CASSEYSYDDEQYF.

This clonotype was seen only a few times. V usage is TRBV18 and J usage is TRBJ2-1; 12 nucleotides line up with TRBD2. The CDR3 has 15 residues. The V segment lost 0 bases and the J segment 12 bases; nucleotides outside the gene matches: 6. Germline CDR1 reads KGHSH; CDR2 reads LQKENI. The CDR3 DNA follows: TGTGCCAGCTCACCACCCCTAGCGGGGGGGCAAGGGCAGTTCTTC. Translating gives CASSPPLAGGQGQFF. The full variable domain, with the rest looked up from reference TRBV18 and TRBJ2-1, is NAGVMQNPRHLVRRRGQEARLRCSPMKGHSHVYWYRQLPEEGLKFMVYLQKENIIDESGMPKERFSAEFPKEGPSILRIQQVVRGDSAAYFCASSPPLAGGQGQFFGPGTRLTVL.

This chain uses TRBV5-1 with TRBJ2-4, with TRBD2 identical over 13 bases. V shed 4 bases, J shed 0 bases, and the junction held 13 bases outside the gene matches. The germline CDR1 and CDR2 sequences are SGHRS and YFSETQ. This CDR3 region has 20 residues. CDR3 coding DNA: TGCGCCAGCAGCGACCTTCCGGGACTAGCGGGACCGCTAGCCAAAAACATTCAGTACTTC. Protein product: CASSDLPGLAGPLAKNIQYF.

This clonotype was counted between two and nine times. The chain couples TRBV7-8 to TRBJ1-1; D is possibly TRBD1 (5 bases). CDR1 SGHVS and CDR2 FQNEAQ come from the germline V gene. V was clipped by 1 base and J by 2 bases, with 11 bases between them. CDR3 size: 15 residues. DNA of the CDR3: TGTGCCAGCAGCTTAGTTGGGACCGGCAACACTGAAGCTTTCTTT. Residues: CASSLVGTGNTEAFF. Together with reference TRBV7-8 and TRBJ1-1, the CDR3 gives the full variable domain: GAGVSQSPRYKVAKRGQDVALRCDPISGHVSLFWYQQALGQGPEFLTYFQNEAQLDKSGLPSDRFFAERPEGSVSTLKIQRTQQEDSAVYLCASSLVGTGNTEAFFGQGTRLTVV.

The sample holds many counts of this clonotype. The V gene is TRBV5-4, the J gene TRBJ1-3, with D unresolved. Trimming pared 8 bases from V and 1 base from J, leaving 7 bases between. Germline lookup yields CDR1 SGHNT and CDR2 YYREEE (reference sequence). CDR3 length: 12 amino acids. CDR3 coding DNA: TGTGCCAGTATAGGTTCTGGAAACACCATATATTTT. Protein product: CASIGSGNTIYF. The variable domain in full, completed from reference TRBV5-4 and TRBJ1-3, reads ETGVTQSPTHLIKTRGQQVTLRCSSQSGHNTVSWYQQALGQGPQFIFQYYREEENGRGNFPPRFSGLQFPNYSSELNVNALELDDSALYLCASIGSGNTIYFGEGSWLTVV.

The rearrangement joins TRBV5-5 to TRBJ1-3; D ambiguous. With 4 bases removed from V and 0 bases from J, the gap between germline ends came to 11 bases. The CDR3 runs to 15 residues. In germline, CDR1 is SGHKS, CDR2 YYEKEE (reference sequence). The CDR3: CASSPGDNSGNTIYF. CDR3 bases: TGTGCCAGCAGCCCGGGCGACAACTCTGGAAACACCATATATTTT.

This clonotype has more than one count but fewer than ten. The J gene is TRBJ2-7, the V gene TRBV5-6; no firm D call. Germline CDR1 SGHDT, CDR2 YYEEEE. V was pared by 0 bases and J by 3 bases, with 10 bases between. There are 14 residues in the CDR3. The CDR3 loop reads CASSLGLSLYEQYF. Here the CDR3 DNA reads TGTGCCAGCAGCTTGGGACTCTCCCTCTACGAGCAGTACTTC.

In this sample, this clonotype turned up many times. The chain has TRBV4-1 and TRBJ2-5, with D perhaps TRBD2 (6 bases). The CDR3 covers 15 residues. Germline assignment: CDR1 MGHRA and CDR2 YSYEKL. V was shortened by 4 bases and J by 3 bases, with 15 bases between the two germline ends. The CDR3 sequence: CASSREGTGKETQYF. In nucleotides, the CDR3 is TGCGCCAGCAGCCGAGAGGGGACTGGAAAAGAGACCCAGTACTTC.

This clonotype has only a few counts. The genes are TRBV19 and TRBJ2-1; D possibly corresponds to TRBD1 (6 bases). V lost 1 base and J lost 8, with 15 bases in between. The CDR3 extends over 15 amino acids. Germline CDR1 reads LNHDA; CDR2 reads SQIVND (reference sequence). CDR3 sequence reads: CASSIGTVRGDEQFF. The CDR3 DNA follows: TGTGCCAGTAGTATAGGGACAGTAAGGGGCGATGAGCAGTTCTTC. Full variable domain (outside the CDR3, taken from reference TRBV19 and TRBJ2-1): DGGITQSPKYLFRKEGQNVTLSCEQNLNHDAMYWYRQDPGQGLRLIYYSQIVNDFQKGDIAEGYSVSREKKESFPLTVTSAQKNPTAFYLCASSIGTVRGDEQFFGPGTRLTVL.

This clonotype appeared many times. The CDR3 region is CASSFVTDTQYF. The CDR3 nucleotides are TGTGCCAGCAGTTTCGTCACAGATACGCAGTATTTT. V gene TRBV7-2 combines with J gene TRBJ2-3; no reliable D call. Trimming pared 6 bases from V and 2 bases from J, leaving 6 bases between. CDR1 and CDR2 (germline): SGHTA, FQGNSA. The CDR3 is made up of 12 amino acids.

This clonotype was seen at least ten times. The chain uses TRBV7-2 and TRBJ2-1; D call uncertain. Germline V CDR1 and CDR2: SGHTA, FQGNSA. The CDR3 is made up of 14 amino acids. The V end lost 2 bases, the J end lost 9 bases, and 14 bases lay between the germline ends. DNA for the CDR3: TGTGCCAGCAGCTTAAGTTTCACTAACGCTGAGCAGTTCTTC. Translating it yields CASSLSFTNAEQFF.

This clonotype was counted at least ten times. The CDR3 sequence is CASSPGGHFYEQYF. As DNA, the CDR3 is TGTGCCAGCAGCCCAGGGGGACACTTCTACGAGCAGTACTTC. This chain links TRBV7-9 with TRBJ2-7; TRBD1 agrees at 7 bases. V shed 5 bases, J shed 3 bases, and the junction held 7 bases outside the gene matches. Germline CDR1 and CDR2: SEHNR and FQNEAQ (reference sequence). This CDR3 region has 14 residues.

This clonotype was detected ten times or more. This chain links TRBV28 with TRBJ1-1; 8 bases fit TRBD1. CDR1 MDHEN and CDR2 SYDVKM come from the germline V gene. This CDR3 is 16 amino acids long. V dropped 4 bases and J dropped 5; count of bases not matched to a gene: 12. CDR3 bases: TGTGCCAGCAGTTCCGCGGGGACAGGATTGGCGACTGAAGCTTTCTTT. Translated: CASSSAGTGLATEAFF.